This T cell receptor (beta chain) appears in the sequencing data of a study of OX40 agonist ivuxolimab in advanced cancers. Broadly, across the study: Ivuxolimab was an agonistic, fully human IgG2 monoclonal antibody directed against OX40 (CD134), a costimulatory receptor. Patients were allowed to have had prior anti-PD-1, anti-PD-L1 or anti-CTLA-4 therapy, and around 43% of the dose-escalation patients had been treated with checkpoint inhibitors. Intravenous ivuxolimab was administered to patients every 2 weeks at six dose levels: 0.01, 0.1, 0.3, 1.5, 3 and 10 mg/kg. Partial responses occurred in three dose-escalation patients, of whom one had hepatocellular carcinoma and two had cutaneous melanoma. In the dose-escalation cohort, around four fifths of patients were male, and the mean age was roughly 60 years with a range of about 20 to 79. Peripheral TCRbeta sequencing was intended to test whether TCR sequence diversity was altered and clonal T-cell expansion was caused by ivuxolimab. Of the 50 to 55 dose-escalation patients, hepatocellular carcinoma was present in about 19, melanoma in roughly 15, renal cell carcinoma in 9 and head and neck cancer in 9. The paper reports the monotherapy dose-escalation portion (N of about 50 patients) of the phase I ivuxolimab trial. Beyond this particular receptor, the publication reports: Low levels of normalized T-cell clonal expansion were also seen in some patients who did not respond. At doses from 0.1 to 3.0 mg/kg, clonal expansion was seen in both CD4+ and CD8+ blood T cells between baseline and week 6. In the 0.1-3.0 mg/kg groups, partial responders had among the lowest normalized peripheral clonal expansion, particularly in CD8+ T cells. After ivuxolimab, CD8+ T cells had more expanded clones than CD4+ T cells on average. The antigen specificity of the clonally expanded peripheral T cells was not determined.

Patients with a history of autoimmune disease or receiving systemic immunosuppression were excluded from the trial. Peripheral blood for TCR sequencing was collected from all dose cohorts at baseline, on cycle 4 day 1, and on cycle 7 day 1. Samples came from an open-label, multicenter, first-in-human phase I dose-escalation trial of ivuxolimab. Adults with locally advanced or metastatic head and neck squamous cell, hepatocellular, melanoma or renal cell carcinoma were enrolled in the trial. Before TCR sequencing, CD4+ and CD8+ T cells were separately sorted from peripheral blood. For sequencing of the TCRbeta CDR3 region, genomic DNA was extracted from the sorted cells. The immunoSEQ Assay was used to sequence the TCRbeta CDR3 regions. The immuneACCESS repertoire file appears here via TCRdb, limited to in-frame rearrangements. These files lack a portion of the clones; in checked studies, under half of the deficit traces to unresolved V genes, and the cause of the others is not known. This sample has 35,000 to 40,000 clones in its table, and 82% of those were observed once. The top ten clones comprise less than 2% of the sample.

Points on this clone: What antigen it recognizes has not been identified. No clone much larger than this one lies a single base away; base qualities are absent.

This clonotype was obtained from an adult with an advanced solid tumor such as melanoma, head and neck, liver or kidney cancer. Specimen: CD4+ or CD8+ T cells sorted from blood, collected in a trial of the OX40 agonist ivuxolimab.

The CDR3 is CASSQGAKNIQYF. DNA sequence: TGTGCCAGCAGCCAAGGAGCCAAAAACATTCAGTACTTC. Recombination joined TRBV11-2 with TRBJ2-4; the D gene is not confidently resolved. The CDR3 covers 13 residues, taking in both the cysteine and the phenylalanine. Left in the record is the CDR3 DNA by itself, 39 bases read in frame from the first base. For CDR1 and CDR2, the germline V gene lists SGHAT and FQNNGV. V lost 5 bases and J lost 0 bases; the stretch between them is 5 bases long.